The 15 T cell receptor beta chains given below trace back to one sample, sequenced in a study of T cells in Graves' hyperthyroidism and ophthalmopathy. RNA transcripts provided the source from which TCR beta CDR3 regions were amplified. With the HTBI primer set, the TCR CDR3 went through a first round of RT-PCR. Each CDR3 protein gets one entry after TCRdb re-called the multiplex PCR reads with MiXCR. The profile shows 500,000 to 750,000 distinct CDR3 sequences, about 45% of them singletons. Sequencing used peripheral blood or thyroid tissue (not recorded which). These receptors were collected from a woman between 18 and 29 years old with Graves' hyperthyroidism.

Of note for this clonotype: It may be a read error: a sequence one base away is much more abundant. The chain couples TRBV6-5 to TRBJ2-7; TRBD2 matches 7 bases. CDR1 and CDR2 from the germline V gene are MNHEY and SVGAGI. The CDR3 length is 13 residues. The CDR3 DNA reads as TGTGCCACCTTGTGGGGGGGGTTATACGAGCGGTACTTC. Amino acids: CATLWGGLYERYF.

This chain connects TRBV10-3 to TRBJ1-6, with 10 positions matching TRBD1. Looked up from germline, CDR1 is ENHRY and CDR2 is SYGVKD. V dropped 0 bases and J dropped 8; count of bases not matched to a gene: 13. This CDR3 spans 19 amino acids. CDR3 coding DNA: TGTGCCATCAGTGAGTCTGGTGGCTCGACCGGGACAGGGGATTCACCCCTCCACTTT. It is translated as CAISESGGSTGTGDSPLHF.

As for this clonotype: It is likely a read error, because the conserved phenylalanine at the end of the CDR3 is missing. V is TRBV5-8 and J is TRBJ2-5; 10 positions match TRBD1. This CDR3 contains 14 residues. CDR1 SGHTS and CDR2 YDEGEE come from the germline V gene. Trimming removed 4 bases from V and 3 bases from J; junction bases left unmatched: 3. CDR3 sequence: CASSPGQGKETQYL. The CDR3 coding sequence is TGTGCCAGCAGCCCGGGACAGGGGAAAGAGACCCAGTACCTC.

The chain has TRBV29-1 and TRBJ1-2; TRBD1 matches 7 bases. Looked up from germline, CDR1 is SQVTM and CDR2 is ANQGSEA. With V trimmed by 7 bases and J by 4 bases, 15 bases remained unmatched. The CDR3 has 15 residues. CDR3 nucleotide sequence: TGCAGCGGCCAGACAGGGTTGCGTGACAGCTATGGCTACACCTTC. This encodes CSGQTGLRDSYGYTF. Combining the CDR3 with reference TRBV29-1 and TRBJ1-2 gives the whole variable domain SAVISQKPSRDICQRGTSLTIQCQVDSQVTMMFWYRQQPGQSLTLIATANQGSEATYESGFVIDKFPISRPNLTFSTLTVSNMSPEDSSIYLCSGQTGLRDSYGYTFGSGTRLTVV.

This chain uses TRBV12-3 or TRBV12-4 with TRBJ1-2, with 10 bases aligning to TRBD1. CDR3 length: 15 residues. Losses at the gene ends were 6 bases for V and 7 bases for J; bases not matched to a gene: 11. CDR3 sequence (DNA): TGTGCCAGCAGATTCGGGACAGGGGTTGTGGCTGGCTACACCTTC. This codes for CASRFGTGVVAGYTF.

This clonotype was counted ten times or more. V is TRBV7-7 and J is TRBJ2-2; no firm D call. Trimming pared 2 bases from V and 4 bases from J, leaving 17 bases between. Per the germline V gene, CDR1 is SSHAT and CDR2 is FNYEAQ (reference sequence). This CDR3 has 17 amino acids. The CDR3 nucleotides read TGTGCCAGCAGCTTATCTGTTGCAAGTGCCTCCACCGGGGAGCTGTTTTTT. Amino acid sequence: CASSLSVASASTGELFF. The whole variable domain, filled in from reference TRBV7-7 and TRBJ2-2, reads GAGVSQSPRYKVTKRGQDVTLRCDPISSHATLYWYQQALGQGPEFLTYFNYEAQPDKSGLPSDRFSAERPEGSISTLTIQRTEQRDSAMYRCASSLSVASASTGELFFGEGSRLTVL.

V is TRBV20-1 and J is TRBJ2-5; D may be TRBD1 or TRBD2 (5 bases each). Germline V gives CDR1 DFQATT, CDR2 SNEGSKA (reference sequence). V was shortened by 5 bases and J by 9 bases, with 16 bases between the two germline ends. CDR3 length: 12 residues. The CDR3 sequence: CSAWDGEQPQYF. The CDR3 DNA reads as TGCAGTGCTTGGGACGGGGAGCAGCCCCAGTACTTC.

This clonotype was detected many times. V gene TRBV5-1 combines with J gene TRBJ1-2; D possibly corresponds to TRBD1 (5 bases). V gave up 1 base and J gave up 5 bases, with 21 bases separating them. The germline V gene encodes CDR1 SGHRS and CDR2 YFSETQ. The CDR3 has 17 amino acids. In DNA form, the CDR3 reads TGCGCCAGCAGCTTGACCATATTGCGGGACGTAGAATATGGCTACACCTTC. Translation gives CASSLTILRDVEYGYTF.

The J gene is TRBJ2-7, the V gene TRBV7-3, with D perhaps TRBD2 (6 bases). Germline CDR1 is SGHTA and CDR2 is FQGTGA. Trimming took off 2 bases at V and 7 bases at J, with 12 bases between the two ends. The CDR3 runs 13 residues. The CDR3 is CASSLAAGIEQYF. The CDR3, as DNA: TGTGCCAGCAGCTTAGCGGCGGGAATAGAGCAGTACTTC.

The sample holds many counts of this clonotype. The chain employs TRBV11-2 and TRBJ1-1; D possibly corresponds to TRBD1 (5 bases). The CDR3 has 12 amino acids. Germline V gene data show CDR1 as SGHAT and CDR2 as FQNNGV. Trimming pared 8 bases from V and 9 bases from J, leaving 16 bases between. For the CDR3, the DNA is TGTGCCAGCTCTCCGACGGGGGACCAAGCTTTCTTT. Translated: CASSPTGDQAFF. The whole variable domain, filled in from reference TRBV11-2 and TRBJ1-1, reads EAGVAQSPRYKIIEKRQSVAFWCNPISGHATLYWYQQILGQGPKLLIQFQNNGVVDDSQLPKDRFSAERLKGVDSTLKIQPAKLEDSAVYLCASSPTGDQAFFGQGTRLTVV.

This chain joins TRBV2 and TRBJ2-5, with D possibly called TRBD1 or TRBD2 (5 bases each). This CDR3 spans 15 amino acids. In germline, CDR1 is SNHLY, CDR2 FYNNEI. The germline V and J ends were trimmed by 7 bases and 2 bases, with 17 bases remaining between them. DNA of the CDR3: TGTGCCAGCATACCACTAGATTGGGGGCAAGAGACCCAGTACTTC. Protein sequence: CASIPLDWGQETQYF.

In its sample, this clonotype was seen many times. V gene TRBV7-2 combines with J gene TRBJ2-5, with TRBD2 identical over 10 bases. The ends lost 5 bases at V and 5 bases at J; junction bases unmatched: 5. This CDR3 has 14 amino acids. CDR1 and CDR2 (germline): SGHTA, FQGNSA. Written as DNA, the CDR3 is TGTGCCAGCAGCCCAGCGGGAGGGGTGGAGACCCAGTACTTC. As protein: CASSPAGGVETQYF.

The chain employs TRBV29-1 and TRBJ2-7; D tentatively fits TRBD1 or TRBD2 (5 bases each). The CDR3 totals 11 residues. CDR1 is SQVTM, CDR2 ANQGSEA, per germline. V dropped 8 bases and J dropped 4 bases, with 12 bases sitting between them. The CDR3 DNA follows: TGCAGCTTGCAGGGAGAGTACGAGCAGTACTTC. It yields the protein CSLQGEYEQYF.

This clonotype has ten or more counts. The V gene is TRBV5-6, the J gene TRBJ1-1, with D uncertain. The V gene's germline CDR1 is SGHDT and CDR2 YYEEEE. V dropped 1 base and J dropped 1 base, with 8 bases sitting between them. The CDR3 extends over 14 amino acids. CDR3 coding DNA: TGTGCCAGCAGCTTGCCACAGAAGAACACTGAAGCTTTCTTT. Its protein is CASSLPQKNTEAFF.

The J gene is TRBJ2-7, the V gene TRBV7-3; 7 bases agree with TRBD2. V dropped 3 bases and J dropped 4; count of bases not matched to a gene: 9. Germline values: CDR1 SGHTA, CDR2 FQGTGA. This CDR3 contains 15 residues. The CDR3 protein is CASSFLAGVVYEQYF. CDR3 nucleotides: TGTGCCAGCAGCTTCCTGGCGGGAGTGGTGTACGAGCAGTACTTC. Full variable domain (rest looked up from reference TRBV7-3 and TRBJ2-7): GAGVSQTPSNKVTEKGKYVELRCDPISGHTALYWYRQSLGQGPEFLIYFQGTGAADDSGLPNDRFFAVRPEGSVSTLKIQRTERGDSAVYLCASSFLAGVVYEQYFGPGTRLTVT.